This entry lists 28 T cell receptor beta chains sequenced from one sample in a study of identical twins. MiXCR, applied by TCRdb to the 5' RACE reads, yields one record per CDR3 protein. The table shows roughly 770,000 distinct CDR3 sequences, with 18% occurring only once. The sample was also reused in another study, on T cells expressing NK-cell markers.

The sequencing input was PBMCs. All receptors derive from a woman aged 18-30 years in good health.

This clonotype was recorded at least ten times. The chain carries TRBV6-5 and TRBJ1-1; 7 nucleotides agree with TRBD1. The CDR3 loop spans 18 amino acids. V trimming: 0 bases; J trimming: 0 bases; junction bases outside the gene matches: 10. In germline, CDR1 is MNHEY, CDR2 SVGAGI. CDR3 loop: CASSYSSPSGGMNTEAFF. The CDR3 DNA reads TGTGCCAGCAGTTACTCGAGCCCTTCAGGGGGGATGAACACTGAAGCTTTCTTT.

The rearrangement joins TRBV11-3 to TRBJ2-7, with TRBD1 as a possible D gene (6 bases). The CDR3 runs 15 residues. Trimming removed 1 base at V and 1 base at J, with 11 bases between. Per the germline V gene, CDR1 is SGHNT and CDR2 is YENEEA. This chain's CDR3 is CASSLGGDKSYEQYF. In nucleotides, the CDR3 is TGTGCCAGCAGCTTAGGAGGGGACAAATCCTACGAGCAGTACTTC.

This clonotype was detected only a few times. The chain joins TRBV20-1 to TRBJ2-1; D might be TRBD2 (6 bases). This CDR3 comprises 12 residues. Germline lookup yields CDR1 DFQATT and CDR2 SNEGSKA (reference sequence). The V and J ends lost 2 bases and 8 bases respectively, with 10 bases between them. Written as DNA, the CDR3 is TGCAGTGCTAGAAGGACGGGGGATGAGCAGTTCTTC. Protein product: CSARRTGDEQFF.

V usage is TRBV12-3 or TRBV12-4 and J usage is TRBJ2-6; D is possibly TRBD2 (5 bases). V shed 4 bases and J shed 2 bases, with 12 bases lying between them. The CDR3 extends over 16 amino acids. The CDR3 region is CASSSRQRAGANVLTF. The CDR3 DNA is TGTGCCAGCAGTTCGAGGCAGAGGGCTGGGGCCAACGTCCTGACTTTC.

J is TRBJ2-3 and V is TRBV9; no clear D gene. V lost 5 bases, J lost 1 base, and 11 bases lay in between. The CDR3 is 14 amino acids. Germline V CDR1 and CDR2: SGDLS, YYNGEE. CDR3 residues: CASRRSAGTDTQYF. DNA of the CDR3: TGTGCCAGCAGGCGCAGCGCAGGCACAGATACGCAGTATTTT.

This CDR3 is CSARGSRSWEQFF. The CDR3 DNA is TGCAGTGCTAGAGGGTCGAGGAGCTGGGAGCAGTTCTTC. The V call is TRBV20-1, the J call TRBJ2-1; no reliable D call. The CDR3 totals 13 residues. Germline V gene data show CDR1 as DFQATT and CDR2 as SNEGSKA (reference sequence). V dropped 1 base and J dropped 10 bases, with 14 bases sitting between them.

V is TRBV20-1 and J is TRBJ2-5; D assignment may be TRBD1 or TRBD2 (5 bases each). Germline-derived CDR1 and CDR2 are DFQATT and SNEGSKA (reference sequence). Between the trimmed V and J ends, which lost 3 bases and 3 bases, there was a span of 17 bases. The CDR3 is made up of 15 amino acids. CDR3 loop: CSARKGRGAEETQYF. The CDR3 coding sequence is TGCAGTGCTAGGAAGGGGAGAGGGGCTGAAGAGACCCAGTACTTC.

This clonotype was seen a handful of times. The V and J genes are TRBV20-1 and TRBJ2-2; TRBD1 agrees at 7 bases. V trimming: 6 bases; J trimming: 5 bases; junction bases outside the gene matches: 9. The CDR3 has 14 residues. Germline loops: CDR1 DFQATT, CDR2 SNEGSKA (reference sequence). CDR3 bases: TGCAGTGCAACCGCACCGACAGGGACCGGGGAGCTGTTTTTT. This sequence encodes CSATAPTGTGELFF.

This clonotype has just a few counts. The chain has TRBV12-3 or TRBV12-4 and TRBJ2-3; a possible D gene is TRBD1 (6 bases). V was trimmed by 3 bases and J by 7 bases, leaving 17 bases between them. The CDR3 loop spans 15 amino acids. The CDR3 here is CASSFSWDIRHTQYF. CDR3 in DNA: TGTGCCAGCAGTTTTAGCTGGGACATTAGGCATACGCAGTATTTT.

The J gene is TRBJ1-1, the V gene TRBV29-1; 10 nucleotides align to TRBD1. Looked up from germline, CDR1 is SQVTM and CDR2 is ANQGSEA. This CDR3 has 14 amino acids. V was pared by 3 bases and J by 5 bases, with 6 bases of the junction left unmatched. CDR3 region: CSVEKGQGFTEAFF. CDR3 sequence (DNA): TGCAGCGTTGAGAAGGGACAGGGGTTTACTGAAGCTTTCTTT.

This clonotype was seen only a few times. The chain couples TRBV20-1 to TRBJ1-3; D uncertain. V lost 0 bases and J lost 0, with 12 bases in between. CDR1 and CDR2 (germline): DFQATT, SNEGSKA (reference sequence). The CDR3 is 16 amino acids. The CDR3: CSARDSGLLSGNTIYF. Here the CDR3 DNA reads TGCAGTGCTAGAGATTCCGGCCTCCTCTCTGGAAACACCATATATTTT.

This clonotype was counted a few times. The chain links TRBV4-3 to TRBJ2-1; TRBD2 aligns across 8 bases. The V gene end was trimmed by 3 bases and the J gene end by 8 bases; junction bases not matched to a gene: 9. The CDR3 covers 15 residues. Germline CDR1 LGHNA, CDR2 YSLEER. The CDR3 DNA reads as TGCGCCAGCAGCCAGAAGGTAGCGGGATCCTATGAGCAGTTCTTC. It codes for CASSQKVAGSYEQFF.

V is TRBV20-1 and J is TRBJ2-5; either TRBD1 or TRBD2 may supply D (5 bases each). The CDR3 has 14 residues. V shed 6 bases and J shed 1 base, with 15 bases lying between them. Germline V gene lookup returns CDR1 DFQATT and CDR2 SNEGSKA (reference sequence). The CDR3 DNA reads as TGCAGTGCCAGGGACCAACGTACCCAAGAGACCCAGTACTTC. Translating gives CSARDQRTQETQYF.

CDR3 in amino acids: CSARDVGDLNQPQHF. The CDR3 DNA reads TGCAGTGCTAGAGATGTGGGGGACCTCAATCAGCCCCAGCATTTT. This sequence joins TRBV20-1 and TRBJ1-5, with a possible D match to TRBD1 (5 bases). V lost 0 bases to trimming and J lost 3 bases, with 12 bases between them. The CDR3 consists of 15 residues. Germline assignment: CDR1 DFQATT and CDR2 SNEGSKA (reference sequence).

There are a few counts of this clonotype. The chain carries TRBV4-2 and TRBJ2-7, with D perhaps TRBD1 (6 bases). The CDR3 is 16 amino acids. Germline CDR1 reads LGHNA; CDR2 reads YNFKEQ. Trimming took 3 bases from V and 7 from J, leaving 22 bases between them. CDR3 nucleotide sequence: TGTGCCAGCAGCCATTTAGGATCGCGGAAGGGGGTGGAGCAGTACTTC. It yields the protein CASSHLGSRKGVEQYF.

The chain couples TRBV9 to TRBJ2-7; D possibly matches TRBD1 or TRBD2 (6 bases each). CDR3 length: 14 residues. Germline CDR1 reads SGDLS; CDR2 reads YYNGEE. Between the trimmed V and J ends, which lost 2 bases and 6 bases, there was a span of 15 bases. This chain's CDR3 is CASSVGGRGVEQYF. The CDR3 DNA reads as TGTGCCAGCAGCGTTGGGGGGCGCGGGGTCGAGCAGTACTTC.

The rearrangement joins TRBV20-1 to TRBJ2-3, with unresolved D. The germline V gene has CDR1 DFQATT and CDR2 SNEGSKA (reference sequence). The CDR3 contains 13 residues. V was cut by 4 bases and J by 4 bases, with 12 bases left in between. The CDR3 nucleotides are TGCAGTGCTACCCCCATAGCAGCAGATACGCAGTATTTT. The encoded protein is CSATPIAADTQYF.

This chain uses TRBV28 with TRBJ2-7; D remains unclear. The V end lost 6 bases, the J end lost 3 bases, and 18 bases lay between the germline ends. Germline CDR1 is MDHEN and CDR2 is SYDVKM. The CDR3 consists of 15 residues. This chain's CDR3 is CASSRAGRLNYEQYF. The CDR3 nucleotides read TGTGCCAGCAGCCGAGCAGGACGCCTGAACTACGAGCAGTACTTC. The variable domain in full, with the rest retrieved from reference TRBV28 and TRBJ2-7, is DVKVTQSSRYLVKRTGEKVFLECVQDMDHENMFWYRQDPGLGLRLIYFSYDVKMKEKGDIPEGYSVSREKKERFSLILESASTNQTSMYLCASSRAGRLNYEQYFGPGTRLTVT.

The V call is TRBV30, the J call TRBJ1-2; perhaps TRBD1 as D (5 bases). Trimming stripped 5 bases from V and 4 bases from J, with 17 bases between. In germline, CDR1 is GTSNPN, CDR2 SVGIG (reference sequence). CDR3 size: 14 residues. The CDR3 DNA reads TGTGCCTGGGGTAGGACAAGGGAACTCTATGGCTACACCTTC. It is translated as CAWGRTRELYGYTF.

This clonotype was seen a handful of times. V gene TRBV12-3 or TRBV12-4 combines with J gene TRBJ1-2; tentative D call: TRBD1 (5 bases). CDR3 size: 12 residues. The germline V and J ends were trimmed by 2 bases and 13 bases, with 14 bases remaining between them. Here the CDR3 DNA reads TGTGCCAGCAGTTTAAGGGGAGAGTGGTGCACCTTC. It translates to CASSLRGEWCTF.

The chain carries TRBV12-3 or TRBV12-4 and TRBJ2-5, with D tentatively TRBD1 or TRBD2 (5 bases each). The length of the CDR3 is 15 residues. Trimming removed 10 bases from V and 5 bases from J, with 23 bases in between. CDR3 DNA: TGTGCCACTAGTTTAGGAGTTCAGTGGGGGGAGACCCAGTACTTC. Translated: CATSLGVQWGETQYF.

The chain combines TRBV7-6 with TRBJ2-7; 8 nucleotides line up with TRBD1. After removal of 4 bases from V and 7 bases from J, the junction contained 6 bases not matched to a gene. This CDR3 spans 13 amino acids. Looked up from germline, CDR1 is SGHVS and CDR2 is FNYEAQ. The CDR3 DNA follows: TGTGCCAGCAGCTCGACAGGGGTTGGGGAGCAGTACTTC. Encoded protein: CASSSTGVGEQYF. The full variable domain, rest sourced from reference TRBV7-6 and TRBJ2-7, is GAGVSQSPRYKVTKRGQDVALRCDPISGHVSLYWYRQALGQGPEFLTYFNYEAQQDKSGLPNDRFSAERPEGSISTLTIQRTEQRDSAMYRCASSSTGVGEQYFGPGTRLTVT.

CDR3 DNA: TGCAGCGTCAACAGGGGTCCTGAAGCTTTCTTT. Translated, it gives CSVNRGPEAFF. V usage is TRBV29-1 and J usage is TRBJ1-1; 7 positions agree with TRBD1. CDR1 is SQVTM, CDR2 ANQGSEA, per germline. The CDR3 contains 11 residues. The J segment lost 6 bases and the V segment lost 6 bases, leaving 4 bases of the junction unmatched.

The CDR3 loop reads CAWSVGPIGYNEQFF. CDR3 nucleotides: TGTGCCTGGAGTGTAGGGCCCATAGGGTACAATGAGCAGTTCTTC. The V gene is TRBV30, the J gene TRBJ2-1; no reliable D call. The CDR3 is 15 residues long. V shed 0 bases and J shed 4 bases, with 13 bases lying between them. Germline-derived CDR1 and CDR2 are GTSNPN and SVGIG (reference sequence).

This clonotype was seen only a few times. The V and J genes are TRBV20-1 and TRBJ2-7, with D perhaps matching TRBD1 (5 bases). Germline CDR1 is DFQATT and CDR2 is SNEGSKA (reference sequence). Trimming cost V 4 bases and J 5 bases, with 12 bases left between them. The CDR3 runs 12 residues. The CDR3: CSATDKGHEQYF. Written as DNA, the CDR3 is TGCAGTGCTACAGACAAGGGGCACGAGCAGTACTTC.

V usage is TRBV6-1 and J usage is TRBJ2-6; either TRBD1 or TRBD2 may fit D (5 bases each). The CDR3 totals 15 residues. Germline V gene data show CDR1 as MNHNS and CDR2 as SASEGT. V lost 4 bases to trimming and J lost 0 bases, with 7 bases between them. Here the CDR3 reads CASSGGTSGANVLTF. The CDR3 bases are TGTGCCAGCAGTGGAGGGACCTCTGGGGCCAACGTCCTGACTTTC.

This clonotype was observed a handful of times. The chain links TRBV4-3 to TRBJ1-1, with unresolved D. The CDR3 totals 18 residues. Germline V gives CDR1 LGHNA, CDR2 YSLEER. The V and J ends lost 1 base and 1 base respectively, with 19 bases between them. The CDR3: CASSQAFLSGGSNTEAFF. The CDR3 DNA is TGCGCCAGCAGCCAAGCTTTTCTGTCAGGAGGTTCGAACACTGAAGCTTTCTTT.

The rearrangement uses TRBV12-3 or TRBV12-4 and TRBJ2-7, with 10 positions matching TRBD1. The CDR3 has 18 residues. Unmatched junction bases numbered 13, after V lost 5 bases and J lost 0 bases. The CDR3 is CASSRLKARTGGSYEQYF. DNA for the CDR3: TGTGCCAGCAGTCGCCTGAAAGCGCGGACAGGGGGCTCCTACGAGCAGTACTTC.